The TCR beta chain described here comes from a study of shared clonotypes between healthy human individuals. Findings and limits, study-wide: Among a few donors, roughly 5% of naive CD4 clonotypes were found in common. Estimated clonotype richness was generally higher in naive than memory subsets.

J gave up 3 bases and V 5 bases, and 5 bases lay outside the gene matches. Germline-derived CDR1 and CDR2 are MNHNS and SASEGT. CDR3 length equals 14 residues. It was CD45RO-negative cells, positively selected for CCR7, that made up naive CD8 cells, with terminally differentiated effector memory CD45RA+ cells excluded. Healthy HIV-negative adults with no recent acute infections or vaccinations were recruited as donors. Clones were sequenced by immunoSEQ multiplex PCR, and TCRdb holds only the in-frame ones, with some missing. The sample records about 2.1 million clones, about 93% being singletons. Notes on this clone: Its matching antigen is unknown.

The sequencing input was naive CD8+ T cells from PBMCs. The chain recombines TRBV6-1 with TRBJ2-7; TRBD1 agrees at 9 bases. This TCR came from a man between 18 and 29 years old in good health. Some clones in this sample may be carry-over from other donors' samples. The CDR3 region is CASSFLGQGYEQYF. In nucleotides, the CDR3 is TGTGCCAGCAGTTTCCTGGGACAGGGCTACGAGCAGTACTTC.